This T cell receptor (beta chain) was found in a study of response to subunit inactivated influenza vaccine. Overall study results and limits: The authors proposed limited new T cell recruitment per seasonal influenza vaccination.

The trim removed 6 bases at V and 0 bases at J, leaving 15 bases unmatched. CDR3 size: 19 residues. Germline CDR1 reads MNHNS; CDR2 reads SASEGT. This clonotype was seen more than once but under ten times. The antigen is not known. One entry per CDR3 protein results from TCRdb running MiXCR on the RT-PCR reads. Among 610,000 or so distinct CDR3 sequences listed, approximately 14% were seen once. The rearrangement joins TRBV6-1 to TRBJ2-1; 9 positions match TRBD2. Here the sequenced sample was PBMCs from blood, taken about 12 days after vaccination. This TCR was sampled from a man aged 50 to 60 who received an inactivated influenza vaccine. CDR3 DNA sequence: TGTGCCAGCAGCCCCGGGATAGCGGGGGCCTCCTACTCCTACAATGAGCAGTTCTTC. Its protein is CASSPGIAGASYSYNEQFF.